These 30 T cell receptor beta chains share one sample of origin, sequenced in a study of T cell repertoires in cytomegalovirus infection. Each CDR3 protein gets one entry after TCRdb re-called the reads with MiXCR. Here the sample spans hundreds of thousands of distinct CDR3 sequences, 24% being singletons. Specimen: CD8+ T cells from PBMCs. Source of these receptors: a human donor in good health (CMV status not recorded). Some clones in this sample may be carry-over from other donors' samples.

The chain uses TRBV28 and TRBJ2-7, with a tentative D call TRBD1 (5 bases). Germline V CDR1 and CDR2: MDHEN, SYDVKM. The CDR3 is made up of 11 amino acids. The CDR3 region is CVSSQGHEQYV. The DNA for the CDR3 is TGTGTCAGCAGTCAGGGTCACGAGCAGTACGTC.

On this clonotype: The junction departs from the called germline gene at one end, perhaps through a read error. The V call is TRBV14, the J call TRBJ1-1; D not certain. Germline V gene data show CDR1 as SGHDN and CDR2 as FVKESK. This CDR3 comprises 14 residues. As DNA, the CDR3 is TGTGTCAGCAGCCAAGAGGTCTGGAGTACTGAAGCTTTCTTT. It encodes CVSSQEVWSTEAFF.

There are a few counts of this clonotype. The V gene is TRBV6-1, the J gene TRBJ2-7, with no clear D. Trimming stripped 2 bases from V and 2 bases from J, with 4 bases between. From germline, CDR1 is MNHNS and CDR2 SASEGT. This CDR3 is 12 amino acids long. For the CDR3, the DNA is TGTGCCAGCAGTGAACTAGCCTACGAGCAGTACGTC. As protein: CASSELAYEQYV.

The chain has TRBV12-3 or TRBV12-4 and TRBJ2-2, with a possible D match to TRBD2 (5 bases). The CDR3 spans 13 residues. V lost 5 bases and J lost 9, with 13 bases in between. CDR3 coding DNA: TGTGCCAGCAGTCCTACTAGTGTCAGGGAGCTGTTTTTT. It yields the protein CASSPTSVRELFF.

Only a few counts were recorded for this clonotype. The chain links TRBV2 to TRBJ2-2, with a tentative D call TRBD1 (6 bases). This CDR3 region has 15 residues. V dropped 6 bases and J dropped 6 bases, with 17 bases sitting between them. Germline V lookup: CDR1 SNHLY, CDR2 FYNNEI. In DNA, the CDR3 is TGTGCCAGCAGAGAGGGCAGGGGAAGGGCCGGGGAGCTGTTTTTT. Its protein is CASREGRGRAGELFF.

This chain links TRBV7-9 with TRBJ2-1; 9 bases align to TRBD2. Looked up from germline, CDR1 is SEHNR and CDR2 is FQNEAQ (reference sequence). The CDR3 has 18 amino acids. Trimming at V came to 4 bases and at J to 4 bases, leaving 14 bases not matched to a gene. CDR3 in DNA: TGTGCCAGCAGCTCCCCAAATCTAGCGGGGAGAAATTACAATGAGCAGTTCTTC. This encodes CASSSPNLAGRNYNEQFF.

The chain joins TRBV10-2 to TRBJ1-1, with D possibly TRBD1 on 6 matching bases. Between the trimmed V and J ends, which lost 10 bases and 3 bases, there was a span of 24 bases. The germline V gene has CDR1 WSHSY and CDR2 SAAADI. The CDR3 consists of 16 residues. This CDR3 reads CAILSLGEGGYTEAFF. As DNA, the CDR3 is TGCGCCATCCTAAGCCTTGGGGAAGGGGGGTACACTGAAGCTTTCTTT.

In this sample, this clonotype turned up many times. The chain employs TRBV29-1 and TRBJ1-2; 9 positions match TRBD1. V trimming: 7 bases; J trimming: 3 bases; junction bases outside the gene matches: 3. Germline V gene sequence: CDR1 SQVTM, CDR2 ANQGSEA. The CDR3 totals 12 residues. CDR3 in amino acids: CSARTGDYGYTF. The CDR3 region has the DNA TGCAGCGCCAGGACAGGGGACTATGGCTACACCTTC.

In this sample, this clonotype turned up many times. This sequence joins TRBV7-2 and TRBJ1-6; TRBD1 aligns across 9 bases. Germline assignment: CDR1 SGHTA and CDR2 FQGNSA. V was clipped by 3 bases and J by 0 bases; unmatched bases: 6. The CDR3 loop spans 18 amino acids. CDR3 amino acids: CASSLAGTGSSYNSPLHF. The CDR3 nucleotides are TGTGCCAGCAGCTTGGCCGGGACAGGGAGCTCCTATAATTCACCCCTCCACTTT.

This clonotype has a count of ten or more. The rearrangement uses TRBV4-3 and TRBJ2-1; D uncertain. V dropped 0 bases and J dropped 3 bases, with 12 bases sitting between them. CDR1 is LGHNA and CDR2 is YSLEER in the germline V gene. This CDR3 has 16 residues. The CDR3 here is CASSQESNRVYNEQFF. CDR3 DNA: TGCGCCAGCAGCCAAGAGAGTAATCGAGTCTACAATGAGCAGTTCTTC.

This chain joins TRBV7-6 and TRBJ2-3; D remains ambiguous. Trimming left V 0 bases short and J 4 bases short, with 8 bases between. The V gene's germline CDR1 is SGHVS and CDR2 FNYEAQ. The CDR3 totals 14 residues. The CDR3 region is CASSLAVDPDTQYF. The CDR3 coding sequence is TGTGCCAGCAGCTTAGCAGTTGACCCAGATACGCAGTATTTT. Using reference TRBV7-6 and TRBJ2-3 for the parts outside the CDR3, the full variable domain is GAGVSQSPRYKVTKRGQDVALRCDPISGHVSLYWYRQALGQGPEFLTYFNYEAQQDKSGLPNDRFSAERPEGSISTLTIQRTEQRDSAMYRCASSLAVDPDTQYFGPGTRLTVL.

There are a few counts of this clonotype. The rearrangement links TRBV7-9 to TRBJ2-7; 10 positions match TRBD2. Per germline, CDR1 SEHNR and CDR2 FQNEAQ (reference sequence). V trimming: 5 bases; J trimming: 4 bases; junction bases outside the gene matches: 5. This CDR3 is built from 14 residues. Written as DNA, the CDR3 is TGTGCCAGCAGCGCAACTAGCGGGGCGTACGAGCAGTACTTC. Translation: CASSATSGAYEQYF.

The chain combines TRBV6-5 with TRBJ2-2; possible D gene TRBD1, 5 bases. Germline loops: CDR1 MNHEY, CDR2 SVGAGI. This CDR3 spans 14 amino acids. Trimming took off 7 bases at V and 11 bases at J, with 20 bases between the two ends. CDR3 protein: CASTNSRASFELFF. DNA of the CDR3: TGTGCCAGCACCAACAGCAGGGCGTCATTCGAGCTGTTTTTT.

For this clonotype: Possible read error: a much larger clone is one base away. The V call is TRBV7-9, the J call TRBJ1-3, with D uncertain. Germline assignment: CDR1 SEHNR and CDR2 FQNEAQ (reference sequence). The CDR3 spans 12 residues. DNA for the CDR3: TGTGTCAGCCGGAGAGACCAGGACACCATATATTTT. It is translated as CVSRRDQDTIYF.

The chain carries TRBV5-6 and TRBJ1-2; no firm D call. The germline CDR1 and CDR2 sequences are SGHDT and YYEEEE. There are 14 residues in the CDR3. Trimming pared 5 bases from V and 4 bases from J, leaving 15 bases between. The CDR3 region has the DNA TGTGCCAGCAGTCGGGGAGCTATCTTCTATGGCTACACCTTC. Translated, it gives CASSRGAIFYGYTF.

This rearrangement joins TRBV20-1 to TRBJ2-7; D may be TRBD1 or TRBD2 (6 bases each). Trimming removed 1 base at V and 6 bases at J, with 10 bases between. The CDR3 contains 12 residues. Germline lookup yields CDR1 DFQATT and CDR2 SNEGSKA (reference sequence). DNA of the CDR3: TGCAGTGCTAGAGCCGGGGGCCCCGAGCAGTACTTC. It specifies CSARAGGPEQYF.

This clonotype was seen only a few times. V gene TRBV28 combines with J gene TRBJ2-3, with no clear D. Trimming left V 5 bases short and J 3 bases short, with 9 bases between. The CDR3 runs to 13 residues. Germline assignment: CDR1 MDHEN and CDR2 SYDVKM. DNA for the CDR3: TGTGCCAGCAGTCCACGGGCTACAGATACGCAGTATTTT. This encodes CASSPRATDTQYF.

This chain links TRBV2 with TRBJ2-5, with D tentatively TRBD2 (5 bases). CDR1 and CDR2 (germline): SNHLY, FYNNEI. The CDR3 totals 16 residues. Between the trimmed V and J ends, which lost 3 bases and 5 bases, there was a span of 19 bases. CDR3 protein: CASSERRTSIGETQYF. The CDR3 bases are TGTGCCAGCAGTGAGCGTCGGACTTCTATCGGCGAGACCCAGTACTTC.

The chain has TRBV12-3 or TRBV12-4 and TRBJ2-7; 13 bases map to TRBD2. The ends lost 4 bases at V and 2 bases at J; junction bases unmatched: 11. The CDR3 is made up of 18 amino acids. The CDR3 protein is CASSSRLAGGLLTYEQYF. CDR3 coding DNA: TGTGCCAGCAGTTCTAGACTAGCGGGGGGACTCCTCACCTACGAGCAGTACTTC.

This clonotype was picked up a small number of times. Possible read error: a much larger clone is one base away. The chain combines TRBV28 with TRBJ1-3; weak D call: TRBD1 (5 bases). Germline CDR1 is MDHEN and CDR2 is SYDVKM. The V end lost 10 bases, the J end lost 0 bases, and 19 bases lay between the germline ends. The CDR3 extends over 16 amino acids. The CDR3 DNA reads TGTGCCAACAGCCTACGCCCAGGGCGCTCTGGAAACACCATATATTTT. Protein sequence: CANSLRPGRSGNTIYF.

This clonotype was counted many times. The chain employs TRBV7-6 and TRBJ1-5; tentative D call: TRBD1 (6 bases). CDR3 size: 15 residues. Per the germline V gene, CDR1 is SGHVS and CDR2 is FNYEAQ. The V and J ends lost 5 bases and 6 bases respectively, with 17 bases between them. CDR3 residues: CASSQAAQGGQPQHF. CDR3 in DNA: TGTGCCAGCAGCCAGGCGGCACAGGGCGGTCAGCCCCAGCATTTT.

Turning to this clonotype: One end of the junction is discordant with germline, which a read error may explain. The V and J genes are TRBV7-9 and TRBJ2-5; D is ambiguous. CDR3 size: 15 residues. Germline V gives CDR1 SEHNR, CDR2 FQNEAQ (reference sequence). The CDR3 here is CVSSPMTGPGETQYF. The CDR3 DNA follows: TGTGTCAGCAGTCCCATGACCGGGCCCGGAGAGACCCAGTACTTC. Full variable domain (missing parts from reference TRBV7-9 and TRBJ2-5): DTGVSQNPRHKITKRGQNVTFRCDPISEHNRLYWYRQTLGQGPEFLTYFQNEAQLEKSRLLSDRFSAERPKGSFSTLEIQRTEQGDSAMYLCVSSPMTGPGETQYFGPGTRLLVL.

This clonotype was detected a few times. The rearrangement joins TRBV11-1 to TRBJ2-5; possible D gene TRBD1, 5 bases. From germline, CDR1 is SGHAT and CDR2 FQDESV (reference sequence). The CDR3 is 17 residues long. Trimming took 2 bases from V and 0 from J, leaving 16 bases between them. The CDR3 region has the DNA TGTGCCAGCAGCTTAAGTAAGGGGCGGCGGTACCAAGAGACCCAGTACTTC. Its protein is CASSLSKGRRYQETQYF.

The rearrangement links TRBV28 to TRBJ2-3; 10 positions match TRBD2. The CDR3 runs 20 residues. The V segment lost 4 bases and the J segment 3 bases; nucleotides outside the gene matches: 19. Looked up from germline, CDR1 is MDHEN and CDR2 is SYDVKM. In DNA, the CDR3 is TGTGCCAGCAGTTCCGCCCGGAGTGGGAGCGGGGGGGGACCGACAGATACGCAGTATTTT. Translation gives CASSSARSGSGGGPTDTQYF.

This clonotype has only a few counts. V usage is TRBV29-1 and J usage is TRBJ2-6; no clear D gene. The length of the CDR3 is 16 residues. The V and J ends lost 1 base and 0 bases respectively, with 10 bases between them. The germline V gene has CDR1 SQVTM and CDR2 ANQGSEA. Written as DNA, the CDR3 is TGCAGCGTTGAAGGACGCTTAGGCTCTGGGGCCAACGTCCTGACTTTC. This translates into CSVEGRLGSGANVLTF.

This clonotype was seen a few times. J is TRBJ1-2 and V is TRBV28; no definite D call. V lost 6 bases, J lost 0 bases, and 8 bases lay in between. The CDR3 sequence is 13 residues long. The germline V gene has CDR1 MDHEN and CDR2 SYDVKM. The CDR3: CASSNGANYGYTF. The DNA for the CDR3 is TGTGCCAGCAGCAACGGAGCTAACTATGGCTACACCTTC.

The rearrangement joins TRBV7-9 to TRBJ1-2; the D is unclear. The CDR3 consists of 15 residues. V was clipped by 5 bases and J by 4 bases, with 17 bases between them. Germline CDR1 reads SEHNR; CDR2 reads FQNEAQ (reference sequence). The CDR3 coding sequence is TGTGCCAGCAGCACGGGCCCCCAAGGTGGCTATGGCTACACCTTC. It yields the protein CASSTGPQGGYGYTF. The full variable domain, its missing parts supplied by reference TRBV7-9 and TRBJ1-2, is DTGVSQNPRHKITKRGQNVTFRCDPISEHNRLYWYRQTLGQGPEFLTYFQNEAQLEKSRLLSDRFSAERPKGSFSTLEIQRTEQGDSAMYLCASSTGPQGGYGYTFGSGTRLTVV.

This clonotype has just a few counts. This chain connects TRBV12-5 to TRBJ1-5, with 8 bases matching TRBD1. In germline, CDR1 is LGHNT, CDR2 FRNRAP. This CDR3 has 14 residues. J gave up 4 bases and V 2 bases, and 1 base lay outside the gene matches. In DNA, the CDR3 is TGTGCTAGTGGTTTGTGGACAGGGAATCAGCCCCAGCATTTT. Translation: CASGLWTGNQPQHF.

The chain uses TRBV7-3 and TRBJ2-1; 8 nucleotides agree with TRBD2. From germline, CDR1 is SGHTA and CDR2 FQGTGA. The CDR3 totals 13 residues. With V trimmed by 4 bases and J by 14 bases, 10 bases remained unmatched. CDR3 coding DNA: TGTGCCAGCAGCTCCGAGGCGGGAGGTCACAAGTTCTTC. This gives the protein CASSSEAGGHKFF.

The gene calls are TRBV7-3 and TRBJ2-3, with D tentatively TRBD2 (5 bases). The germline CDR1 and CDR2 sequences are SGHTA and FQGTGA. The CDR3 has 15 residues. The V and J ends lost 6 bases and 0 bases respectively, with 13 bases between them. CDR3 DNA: TGTGCCAGCAGAACGGACTGGAGTAGCACAGATACGCAGTATTTT. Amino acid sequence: CASRTDWSSTDTQYF.